These T cell receptor beta chains were read from a single sample in a study of T cell responses to AZD1222 COVID-19 vaccine. The data were produced by immunoSEQ multiplex PCR, yet TCRdb's version contains in-frame clones alone and is incomplete. The profile shows more than 95,000 clones, approximately 89% of them singletons. The source material was peripheral blood, sampled on day 0 of AZD1222 vaccination. The origin of the receptors is an adult in good health. CDR3s include the opening cysteine and the closing phenylalanine or tryptophan. Fields, in order: clone size, J gene, D gene, V gene, CDR3 DNA, CDR3 protein. D genes are given only for firm matches. The size of a clone is reported for some rows only, either as once, few or many, or as a class for expanded clones.

-	TRBJ1-2	-	TRBV2	TGTGCCAGCAGTGAGTGGTACGGCTACACCTTC	CASSEWYGYTF
-	TRBJ2-2	-	TRBV6-6	TGTGCCAGCAGTTTTGAGACAGCGAACACCGGGGAGCTGTTTTTT	CASSFETANTGELFF
-	TRBJ2-7	-	TRBV28	TGTGCCAGCAGGGCCGGGGGTTACGAGCAGTACTTC	CASRAGGYEQYF
-	TRBJ1-1	TRBD1	TRBV7-9	TGTGCCAGCAGACCTCGGACAGGGCGGACTGAAGCTTTCTTT	CASRPRTGRTEAFF
-	TRBJ2-1	TRBD1	TRBV29-1	TGCAGCGTTGATGAGGGGGAGACAGGGGCCAGAGATGAGCAGTTCTTC	CSVDEGETGARDEQFF
-	TRBJ2-1	TRBD2	TRBV28	TGTGCCAGCAGTCCTACGGGGGGGCTTTACAATGAGCAGTTCTTC	CASSPTGGLYNEQFF
-	TRBJ2-3	-	TRBV5-6	TGTGCCAGCAGCTGGGGACGGTTCCCAACAGATACGCAGTATTTT	CASSWGRFPTDTQYF
-	TRBJ2-7	-	TRBV9	TGTGCCAGCAGCGCCCACCCGATCGGGGACGAGCAGTACTTC	CASSAHPIGDEQYF
-	TRBJ1-5	-	TRBV5-1	TGCGCCAGCAGCTTGGGACATAGCAATCAGCCCCAGCATTTT	CASSLGHSNQPQHF
few	TRBJ1-5	TRBD1	TRBV28	TGTGCCAGCAGTTTATCGGGACAGGGGATACAGCCCCAGCATTTT	CASSLSGQGIQPQHF
-	TRBJ2-1	TRBD2	TRBV5-1	TGCGCCAGCAGCGGAACTAGCGGGAGTGCCAATGAGCAGTTCTTC	CASSGTSGSANEQFF
few	TRBJ1-2	-	TRBV30	-	CAWSVGTGSTF
-	TRBJ2-3	-	TRBV7-3	TGTGCCAGCAGCCTGGACAGAATTCGCACAGATACGCAGTATTTT	CASSLDRIRTDTQYF
-	TRBJ2-3	-	TRBV3-1/TRBV3-2	TGTGCCAGCAGCGACGGGGCATTGGCGGAAAATACGCAGTATTTT	CASSDGALAENTQYF
-	TRBJ2-7	-	TRBV18	TGTGCCAGCTCACAAGACAACACCTACGAGCAGTACTTC	CASSQDNTYEQYF
once	TRBJ1-2	-	TRBV25-1	TGTGCCAGCAGGGGGGTTGTCAATGGCTACACCTTC	CASRGVVNGYTF
-	TRBJ1-4	TRBD1	TRBV19	TGTGCCAGTAGGCCGAATTCGGGACAGGGTAGGGAAAAACTGTTTTTT	CASRPNSGQGREKLFF
few	TRBJ2-7	-	TRBV12-3/TRBV12-4	TGTGCCAGCAGTTTGCAATACGAGCAGTACTTC	CASSLQYEQYF
-	TRBJ2-1	TRBD2	TRBV27	TGTGCCAGCAGTTTGACTAGCGGGGGCTACAATGAGCAGTTCTTC	CASSLTSGGYNEQFF
-	TRBJ1-2	TRBD1	TRBV4-3	TGCGCCAGCAGACGCACGGACAGGGGGGTTTTTGACTATGGCTACACCTTC	CASRRTDRGVFDYGYTF
few	TRBJ2-1	-	TRBV6-5	TGTGCCAGCAGTTACAAGCCGAACTCCTACAATGAGCAGTTCTTC	CASSYKPNSYNEQFF
-	TRBJ2-2	TRBD2	TRBV27	TGTGCCAGCAGTCTAACAGGGACTAGCGGGACCGGGGAGCTGTTTTTT	CASSLTGTSGTGELFF
-	TRBJ2-7	-	TRBV7-9	TGTGCCAGCAGCACCGGCGCCCTGACGGTCGAGCAGTACTTC	CASSTGALTVEQYF
-	TRBJ2-7	-	TRBV7-2	TGTGCCAGCAGCTTAGATTGGTACGAGCAGTACTTC	CASSLDWYEQYF
-	TRBJ2-1	TRBD2	TRBV7-3	TGTGCCAGCAGCTTACACAGCGGGGGGGCGTATGAGCAGTTCTTC	CASSLHSGGAYEQFF
-	TRBJ1-6	-	TRBV7-2	TGTGCCAGCAGCTTAGGGCTGGGTTGGTATAATTCACCCCTCCACTTT	CASSLGLGWYNSPLHF
-	TRBJ2-3	TRBD2	TRBV7-8	TGTGCCAGCAGCTACGGGCTAGCGGGAGGTACCACAGATACGCAGTATTTT	CASSYGLAGGTTDTQYF
-	TRBJ1-3	-	TRBV7-2	TGTGCCAGCAGCTCGGAGGGGGTCTCTGGAAACACCATATATTTT	CASSSEGVSGNTIYF
-	TRBJ2-7	TRBD2	TRBV15	TGTGCCACCAGCAGAGGACTAGCGGGGGCCTCCTACGAGCAGTACTTC	CATSRGLAGASYEQYF
-	TRBJ2-7	-	TRBV27	TGTGCCAGCAGTTTATCTGCAGTTACTTCCTACGAGCAGTACTTC	CASSLSAVTSYEQYF
-	TRBJ1-1	-	TRBV19	TGTGCCAGTAGTATAGAAAAGAACAGGGTAATAGACACTGAAGCTTTCTTT	CASSIEKNRVIDTEAFF
-	TRBJ2-1	TRBD2	TRBV6-5	TGTGCCAGCAGTTACGGGCTAGCGGGAGGCAATGAGCAGTTCTTC	CASSYGLAGGNEQFF
-	TRBJ2-5	TRBD2	TRBV27	TGTGCCAACCCGACTAGCGGGAGGGTCCGAGAGACCCAGTACTTC	CANPTSGRVRETQYF
-	TRBJ2-1	TRBD2	TRBV4-2	TGTGCCAGCAGCCCTAGTAGCGGGGGAGGTTACAATGAGCAGTTCTTC	CASSPSSGGGYNEQFF
-	TRBJ2-7	-	TRBV20-1	TGCAGTGCCAGGCCCGGGTACGAGCAGTACTTC	CSARPGYEQYF
-	TRBJ2-2	TRBD1	TRBV5-4	TGTGCCAGCAGCCCGGGACAGGGGCGAAAAACCGGGGAGCTGTTTTTT	CASSPGQGRKTGELFF
-	TRBJ1-1	-	TRBV18	TGTGCCAGCTCACCAATTCGCCCGGGGTTGAACACTGAAGCTTTCTTT	CASSPIRPGLNTEAFF
-	TRBJ2-3	TRBD1	TRBV2	TGTGCCAGCAGTGGAGTGGGACAGAGCACAGATACGCAGTATTTT	CASSGVGQSTDTQYF
-	TRBJ1-3	-	TRBV28	TGTGCCAGCAGGGCGGACTTCGGACCGTACTCTGGAAACACCATATATTTT	CASRADFGPYSGNTIYF
-	TRBJ1-5	-	TRBV6-5	TGTGCCAGCAGCCAATCGGACGGGAATCAGCCCCAGCATTTT	CASSQSDGNQPQHF
-	TRBJ1-1	-	TRBV5-1	TGCGCCAGCAGCTTGGATGGCTTATTGAACACTGAAGCTTTCTTT	CASSLDGLLNTEAFF
-	TRBJ1-6	-	TRBV9	TGTGCCAGCAGCGACCGGGCGGCTAATTCACCCCTCCACTTT	CASSDRAANSPLHF
-	TRBJ2-7	-	TRBV6-2/TRBV6-3	TGTGCCAGCAGTCGCCCCGGGACCGTCTCCTACGAGCAGTACTTC	CASSRPGTVSYEQYF
-	TRBJ1-1	-	TRBV12-3/TRBV12-4	TGTGCCAGCAGTTTGAGGACTGAAGCTTTCTTT	CASSLRTEAFF
-	TRBJ2-5	-	TRBV4-2	TGTGCCAGCAGCCACCCACAGGGAGGAGAGACCCAGTACTTC	CASSHPQGGETQYF
-	TRBJ2-2	-	TRBV20-1	TGCAGTGCGCCAGGGGTCCGGGAGCTGTTTTTT	CSAPGVRELFF